This T cell receptor (beta chain) emerged from a study of cytomegalovirus exposure and HLA in healthy donors. This clone has just a few counts. No antigen is known for it. The PCR employed 60 Vbeta primers together with 13 Jbeta primers. Clones were read by immunoSEQ multiplex PCR, and TCRdb kept only the in-frame ones, dropping some. The table records under 150,000 clones, 80% of them present only once. Study-wide results and limits: Later findings reportedly placed an Asian-associated ancestry cluster below the approximately 670-donor mean for N-insertions. What was likely a sequencing artifact was a cluster of highly shared sequence variants. Later analysis identified several of the most significant clusters that appeared linked to common viral pathogens. From TCR beta sequences, most subjects' HLA-A and HLA-B alleles were reportedly predicted accurately.

The CDR3 has 16 residues. Germline CDR1 is MGHRA and CDR2 is YSYEKL. V shed 1 base and J shed 4 bases, with 14 bases lying between them. This sequence originates from a man between 25 and 39 years old in good health and CMV-seronegative. Sequencing used PBMCs. The chain carries TRBV4-1 and TRBJ2-1; D unresolved. The CDR3 bases are TGCGCCAGCAGCCAAGTGACCGGAGATTTTTACAATGAGCAGTTCTTC. Translation: CASSQVTGDFYNEQFF.